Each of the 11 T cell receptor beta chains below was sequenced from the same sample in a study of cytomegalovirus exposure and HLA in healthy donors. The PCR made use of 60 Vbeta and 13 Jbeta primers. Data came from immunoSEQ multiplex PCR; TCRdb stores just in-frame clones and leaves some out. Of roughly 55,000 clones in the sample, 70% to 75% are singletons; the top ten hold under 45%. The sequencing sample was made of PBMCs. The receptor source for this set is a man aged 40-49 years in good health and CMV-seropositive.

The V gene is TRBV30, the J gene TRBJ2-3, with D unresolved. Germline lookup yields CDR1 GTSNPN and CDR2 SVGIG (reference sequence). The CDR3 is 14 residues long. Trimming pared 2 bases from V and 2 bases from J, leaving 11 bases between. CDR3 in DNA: TGTGCCTGGAGTATCGGTAGTAACACAGATACGCAGTATTTT. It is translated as CAWSIGSNTDTQYF.

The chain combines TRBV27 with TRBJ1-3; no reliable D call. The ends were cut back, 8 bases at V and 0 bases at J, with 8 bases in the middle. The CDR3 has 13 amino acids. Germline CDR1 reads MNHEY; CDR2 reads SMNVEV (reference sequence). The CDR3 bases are TGTGCCAGCGCAGGCCACTCTGGAAACACCATATATTTT. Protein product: CASAGHSGNTIYF.

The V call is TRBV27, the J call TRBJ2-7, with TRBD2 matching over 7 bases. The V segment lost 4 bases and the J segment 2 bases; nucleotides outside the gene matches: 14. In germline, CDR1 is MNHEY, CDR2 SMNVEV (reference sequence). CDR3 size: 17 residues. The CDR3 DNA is TGTGCCAGCAGTTCCAGCCCAACTAGCGCTTTTGCCTACGAGCAGTACTTC. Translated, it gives CASSSSPTSAFAYEQYF.

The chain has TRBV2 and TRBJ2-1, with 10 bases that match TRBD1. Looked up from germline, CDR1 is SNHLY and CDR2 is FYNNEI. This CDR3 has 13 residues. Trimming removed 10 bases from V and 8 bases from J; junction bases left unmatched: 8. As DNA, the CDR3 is TGTGCCACCACCCGGGACAGGGGATATGAGCAGTTCTTC. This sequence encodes CATTRDRGYEQFF.

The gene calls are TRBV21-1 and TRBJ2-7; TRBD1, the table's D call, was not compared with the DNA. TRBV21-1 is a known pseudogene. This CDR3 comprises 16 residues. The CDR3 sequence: CASSGWGQWINYEQYF. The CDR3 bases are TGTGCCAGCAGCGGGTGGGGACAGTGGATAAACTACGAGCAGTACTTC.

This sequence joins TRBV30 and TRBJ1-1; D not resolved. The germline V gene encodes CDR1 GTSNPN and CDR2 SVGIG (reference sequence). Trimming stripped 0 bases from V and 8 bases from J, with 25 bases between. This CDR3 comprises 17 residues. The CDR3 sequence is CAWSVRITLGGSREAFF. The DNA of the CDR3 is TGTGCCTGGAGTGTACGAATAACATTGGGAGGGTCCCGGGAAGCTTTCTTT. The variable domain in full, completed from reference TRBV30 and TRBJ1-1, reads SQTIHQWPATLVQPVGSPLSLECTVEGTSNPNLYWYRQAAGRGLQLLFYSVGIGQISSEVPQNLSASRPQDRQFILSSKKLLLSDSGFYLCAWSVRITLGGSREAFFGQGTRLTVV.

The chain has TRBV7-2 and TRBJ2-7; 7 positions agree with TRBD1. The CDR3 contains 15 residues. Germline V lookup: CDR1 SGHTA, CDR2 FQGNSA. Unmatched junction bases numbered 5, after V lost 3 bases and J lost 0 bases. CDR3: CASSLYRDSSYEQYF. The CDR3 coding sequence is TGTGCCAGCAGCTTGTACCGGGACAGCTCCTACGAGCAGTACTTC.

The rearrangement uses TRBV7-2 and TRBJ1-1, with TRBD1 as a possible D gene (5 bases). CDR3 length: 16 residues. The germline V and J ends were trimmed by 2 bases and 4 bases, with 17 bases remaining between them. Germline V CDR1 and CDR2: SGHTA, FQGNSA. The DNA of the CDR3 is TGTGCCAGCAGCTTAACGCCCCGGGGGTCTGGCACTGAAGCTTTCTTT. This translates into CASSLTPRGSGTEAFF.

CDR3 DNA: TGTGCCTGGAGCTACGGGACTAGCAGGGGCGAGCAGTACTTC. Translating gives CAWSYGTSRGEQYF. This sequence joins TRBV30 and TRBJ2-7, with 9 bases matching TRBD2. The germline gives CDR1 GTSNPN, CDR2 SVGIG (reference sequence). CDR3 length: 14 amino acids. The junction had 9 bases not matched to a gene; V was cut back by 3 bases and J by 6 bases. Combining the CDR3 with reference TRBV30 and TRBJ2-7 gives the whole variable domain SQTIHQWPATLVQPVGSPLSLECTVEGTSNPNLYWYRQAAGRGLQLLFYSVGIGQISSEVPQNLSASRPQDRQFILSSKKLLLSDSGFYLCAWSYGTSRGEQYFGPGTRLTVT.

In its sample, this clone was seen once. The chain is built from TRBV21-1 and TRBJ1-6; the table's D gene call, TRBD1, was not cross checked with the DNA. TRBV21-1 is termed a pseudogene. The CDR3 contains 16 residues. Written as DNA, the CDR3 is TGTGCCAGCAGCAAAGAGGACAGGGAAGATAATTCACCCCTCCACTTT. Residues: CASSKEDREDNSPLHF.

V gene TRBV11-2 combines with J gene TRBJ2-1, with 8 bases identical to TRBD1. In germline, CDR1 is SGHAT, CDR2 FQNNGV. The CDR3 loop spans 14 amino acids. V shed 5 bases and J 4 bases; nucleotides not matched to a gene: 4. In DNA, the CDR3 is TGTGCCAGCAGCCTGGACAGGGATTACAATGAGCAGTTCTTC. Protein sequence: CASSLDRDYNEQFF. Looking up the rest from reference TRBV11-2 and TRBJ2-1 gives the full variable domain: EAGVAQSPRYKIIEKRQSVAFWCNPISGHATLYWYQQILGQGPKLLIQFQNNGVVDDSQLPKDRFSAERLKGVDSTLKIQPAKLEDSAVYLCASSLDRDYNEQFFGPGTRLTVL.